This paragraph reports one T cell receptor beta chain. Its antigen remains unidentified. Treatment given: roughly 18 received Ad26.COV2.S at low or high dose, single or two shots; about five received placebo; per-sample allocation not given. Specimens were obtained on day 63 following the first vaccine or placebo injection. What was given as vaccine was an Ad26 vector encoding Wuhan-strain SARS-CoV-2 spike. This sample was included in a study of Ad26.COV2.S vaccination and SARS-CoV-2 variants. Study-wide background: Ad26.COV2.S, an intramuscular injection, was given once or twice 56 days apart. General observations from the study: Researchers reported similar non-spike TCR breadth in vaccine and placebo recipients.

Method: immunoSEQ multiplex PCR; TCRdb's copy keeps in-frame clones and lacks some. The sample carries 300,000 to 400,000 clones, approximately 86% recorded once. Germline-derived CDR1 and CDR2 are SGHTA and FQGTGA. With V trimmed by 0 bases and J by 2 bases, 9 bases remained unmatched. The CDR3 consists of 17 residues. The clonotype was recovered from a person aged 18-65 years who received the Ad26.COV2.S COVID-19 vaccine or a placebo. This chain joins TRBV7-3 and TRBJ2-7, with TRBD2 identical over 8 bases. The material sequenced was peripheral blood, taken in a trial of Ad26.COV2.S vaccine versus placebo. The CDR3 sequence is CASSLTYFSGDPYEQYF. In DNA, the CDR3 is TGTGCCAGCAGCTTAACCTATTTTAGCGGGGATCCCTACGAGCAGTACTTC.